These 28 T cell receptor beta chains were all obtained from the same sample, sequenced in a study of blood T cell repertoires in COVID-19. TCRdb keeps only in-frame clones here, not all; method: immunoSEQ multiplex PCR. The sample has 90,000 to 100,000 clones, 84% seen once. Sequenced input: peripheral blood. These receptors originate from a man aged 70-80 years with active or convalescent COVID-19.

The rearrangement links TRBV6-9 to TRBJ2-2; 7 bases are shared with TRBD2. Trimming cost V 8 bases and J 1 base; bases outside gene matches: 1. The CDR3 totals 13 residues. Germline V gene data show CDR1 as MNHGY and CDR2 as SVAAGI. CDR3 coding DNA: TGTGCCAGCGTAGCGGGGAACACCGGGGAGCTGTTTTTT. Its translation is CASVAGNTGELFF.

This clone came up a few times. The chain employs TRBV5-1 and TRBJ1-6; the D is unclear. CDR1 is SGHRS, CDR2 YFSETQ, per germline. The CDR3 is 15 amino acids. V was shortened by 0 bases and J by 7 bases, with 11 bases between the two germline ends. The CDR3 sequence: CASSLEWSLNSPLHF. The CDR3 DNA reads as TGCGCCAGCAGCTTGGAATGGTCCCTAAATTCACCCCTCCACTTT.

The rearrangement joins TRBV7-9 to TRBJ1-3; D possibly corresponds to TRBD1 (6 bases). Germline CDR1 SEHNR, CDR2 FQNEAQ (reference sequence). The CDR3 runs 16 residues. V dropped 5 bases and J dropped 2 bases, with 16 bases sitting between them. The CDR3 region has the DNA TGTGCCAGCAGCCAGGGGCACCCCAGGACTGGAAACACCATATATTTT. This translates into CASSQGHPRTGNTIYF.

The sample holds one count of this clone. The genes are TRBV7-8 and TRBJ2-3, with a weak D call TRBD2 (6 bases). The V end lost 5 bases, the J end lost 2 bases, and 20 bases lay between the germline ends. Germline-derived CDR1 and CDR2 are SGHVS and FQNEAQ. The CDR3 sequence is 17 residues long. The CDR3 reads CASSARLTAGYTDTQYF. The CDR3 DNA follows: TGTGCCAGCAGCGCCCGTTTGACAGCGGGTTACACAGATACGCAGTATTTT.

The chain carries TRBV2 and TRBJ2-7, with 8 bases matching TRBD2. Trimming removed 3 bases from V and 4 bases from J; junction bases left unmatched: 5. CDR3 size: 14 residues. Germline V lookup: CDR1 SNHLY, CDR2 FYNNEI. The CDR3 sequence: CASSDGGARYEQYF. As DNA, the CDR3 is TGTGCCAGCAGTGACGGGGGGGCGAGGTACGAGCAGTACTTC.

This chain joins TRBV4-2 and TRBJ2-7; perhaps TRBD2 as D (6 bases). Per the germline V gene, CDR1 is LGHNA and CDR2 is YNFKEQ. Trimming pared 2 bases from V and 2 bases from J, leaving 13 bases between. There are 15 residues in the CDR3. The CDR3 DNA sequence: TGTGCCAGCAGCCAACCGGGGGTTAGGACCTACGAGCAGTACTTC. This encodes CASSQPGVRTYEQYF.

The CDR3 here is CASSYPTGSETQYF. The CDR3 coding sequence is TGTGCCAGCAGTTACCCCACAGGATCCGAGACCCAGTACTTC. This chain joins TRBV6-5 and TRBJ2-5; D is perhaps TRBD1 (5 bases). The CDR3 consists of 14 residues. In germline, CDR1 is MNHEY, CDR2 SVGAGI. V lost 2 bases to trimming and J lost 5 bases, with 12 bases between them.

The gene calls are TRBV9 and TRBJ1-2; no firm D call. V lost 6 bases and J lost 2, with 14 bases in between. The CDR3 is made up of 14 amino acids. CDR1 and CDR2 from the germline V gene are SGDLS and YYNGEE. The CDR3 coding sequence is TGTGCCAGCACCATAGGGAGCGACAACTATGGCTACACCTTC. Its protein is CASTIGSDNYGYTF.

The chain recombines TRBV10-3 with TRBJ2-3; 8 bases agree with TRBD2. This CDR3 has 14 amino acids. CDR1 ENHRY and CDR2 SYGVKD come from the germline V gene. The V and J ends lost 10 bases and 5 bases, in that order; junction bases with no gene match: 11. CDR3 residues: CATGLQAGVDTQYF. The CDR3 DNA follows: TGTGCCACAGGCCTCCAAGCGGGGGTAGATACGCAGTATTTT.

This clone was seen a single time. The V call is TRBV5-1, the J call TRBJ2-3, with TRBD2 matching over 14 bases. Germline V CDR1 and CDR2: SGHRS, YFSETQ. The CDR3 runs 18 residues. The junction had 9 bases not matched to a gene; V was cut back by 3 bases and J by 3 bases. CDR3 residues: CASSYLGLAGGGTDTQYF. CDR3 DNA sequence: TGCGCCAGCAGCTATCTCGGACTAGCGGGGGGAGGAACAGATACGCAGTATTTT.

V usage is TRBV5-1 and J usage is TRBJ1-2; possibly TRBD1 for D (5 bases). The CDR3 contains 13 residues. V was shortened by 1 base and J by 5 bases, with 9 bases between the two germline ends. CDR1 is SGHRS, CDR2 YFSETQ, per germline. In nucleotides, the CDR3 is TGCGCCAGCAGCTTGTTTCCAGGGTATGGCTACACCTTC. It specifies CASSLFPGYGYTF.

The chain employs TRBV9 and TRBJ2-6, with D uncertain. CDR3 length: 14 amino acids. Germline V gene lookup returns CDR1 SGDLS and CDR2 YYNGEE. Deletions cut 4 bases from V and 2 bases from J, with 7 bases between. Written as DNA, the CDR3 is TGTGCCAGCAGCTCAAACACTGGGGCCAACGTCCTGACTTTC. As protein: CASSSNTGANVLTF.

CDR3 bases: TGTGCCACCGAGACCGGGACTAGCGGGGGGGAGCAGTTCTTC. It codes for CATETGTSGGEQFF. This chain uses TRBV2 with TRBJ2-1; 15 positions match TRBD2. From germline, CDR1 is SNHLY and CDR2 FYNNEI. The V gene end was trimmed by 10 bases and the J gene end by 10 bases; junction bases not matched to a gene: 8. The CDR3 has 14 amino acids.

J is TRBJ1-3 and V is TRBV28, with D possibly being TRBD1 (5 bases). Per germline, CDR1 MDHEN and CDR2 SYDVKM. The length of the CDR3 is 13 residues. Trimming pared 6 bases from V and 0 bases from J, leaving 6 bases between. CDR3 nucleotides: TGTGCCAGCAGCGGGGGCTCTGGAAACACCATATATTTT. It encodes CASSGGSGNTIYF.

This rearrangement joins TRBV6-5 to TRBJ2-7; TRBD2 agrees at 10 bases. CDR3 length: 15 residues. V was clipped by 5 bases and J by 3 bases; unmatched bases: 7. Germline loops: CDR1 MNHEY, CDR2 SVGAGI. CDR3 loop: CASSRSGGADYEQYF. DNA of the CDR3: TGTGCCAGCAGTCGCAGCGGGGGGGCTGACTACGAGCAGTACTTC.

The genes are TRBV28 and TRBJ2-1; a weak D match, TRBD2 (6 bases). CDR1 is MDHEN, CDR2 SYDVKM, per germline. This CDR3 comprises 16 residues. V lost 7 bases to trimming and J lost 8 bases, with 24 bases between them. The CDR3 loop reads CASNSWGDPKSDEQFF. DNA for the CDR3: TGTGCCAGCAACTCCTGGGGGGACCCCAAATCCGATGAGCAGTTCTTC. The full variable domain, in which reference TRBV28 and TRBJ2-1 provide the parts outside the CDR3, is DVKVTQSSRYLVKRTGEKVFLECVQDMDHENMFWYRQDPGLGLRLIYFSYDVKMKEKGDIPEGYSVSREKKERFSLILESASTNQTSMYLCASNSWGDPKSDEQFFGPGTRLTVL.

The rearrangement uses TRBV6-4 and TRBJ1-2; 8 positions agree with TRBD1. Germline CDR1 MRHNA, CDR2 SNTAGT. The CDR3 is made up of 14 amino acids. The J segment lost 4 bases and the V segment lost 3 bases, leaving 4 bases of the junction unmatched. The CDR3 is CASSESGTGYGYTF. In DNA form, the CDR3 reads TGTGCCAGCAGTGAATCTGGGACAGGCTATGGCTACACCTTC.

The chain links TRBV28 to TRBJ1-1; D perhaps matches TRBD1 (5 bases). CDR3 size: 14 residues. V lost 4 bases and J lost 4, with 13 bases in between. Germline lookup yields CDR1 MDHEN and CDR2 SYDVKM. CDR3 bases: TGTGCCAGCAGTTCCGAGGTGGGGGGCACTGAAGCTTTCTTT. Encoded protein: CASSSEVGGTEAFF.

The chain combines TRBV2 with TRBJ1-2; a possible D gene is TRBD1 (5 bases). This CDR3 spans 13 amino acids. In germline, CDR1 is SNHLY, CDR2 FYNNEI. Trimming pared 3 bases from V and 13 bases from J, leaving 18 bases between. The CDR3 loop is CASSDIGQGGSTF. The CDR3 region has the DNA TGTGCCAGCAGTGATATAGGGCAGGGAGGATCCACCTTC.

Only one count was recorded for this clone. This chain links TRBV18 with TRBJ2-7; D gene unclear. In germline, CDR1 is KGHSH, CDR2 LQKENI. This CDR3 has 13 residues. Trimming removed 3 bases at V and 7 bases at J, with 13 bases between. The CDR3 DNA reads TGTGCCAGCTCACCGGTTCCCTTCGCGGAGCAGTACTTC. Translated: CASSPVPFAEQYF.

The rearrangement uses TRBV9 and TRBJ1-6; 7 bases are shared with TRBD1. The junction had 12 bases not matched to a gene; V was cut back by 4 bases and J by 14 bases. Germline V gene lookup returns CDR1 SGDLS and CDR2 YYNGEE. This CDR3 comprises 14 residues. In nucleotides, the CDR3 is TGTGCCAGCAGCCCAGGACAGGATACTCGGGCCCTCCACTTT. Protein sequence: CASSPGQDTRALHF. The complete variable domain, with remaining parts taken from reference TRBV9 and TRBJ1-6, reads DSGVTQTPKHLITATGQRVTLRCSPRSGDLSVYWYQQSLDQGLQFLIQYYNGEERAKGNILERFSAQQFPDLHSELNLSSLELGDSALYFCASSPGQDTRALHFGNGTRLTVT.

The J gene is TRBJ2-7, the V gene TRBV30; TRBD2 agrees at 8 bases. The CDR3 extends over 13 amino acids. With V trimmed by 5 bases and J by 0 bases, 3 bases remained unmatched. The germline gives CDR1 GTSNPN, CDR2 SVGIG (reference sequence). The CDR3, as DNA: TGTGCCTGGGAGCGGGGGAGCTCCTACGAGCAGTACTTC. Encoded protein: CAWERGSSYEQYF.

The V and J genes are TRBV28 and TRBJ1-2; D call uncertain. The CDR3 has 12 amino acids. V lost 3 bases to trimming and J lost 7 bases, with 9 bases between them. The germline V gene encodes CDR1 MDHEN and CDR2 SYDVKM. CDR3 loop: CASSLVGGGYTF. The DNA of the CDR3 is TGTGCCAGCAGTTTGGTCGGCGGTGGCTACACCTTC.

The chain has TRBV19 and TRBJ2-1; 7 bases align to TRBD1. V gave up 7 bases and J gave up 4 bases; unmatched junction bases: 4. Germline CDR1 and CDR2: LNHDA and SQIVND (reference sequence). The CDR3 is 13 amino acids. CDR3 DNA sequence: TGTGCCAGTACTGGCAGGGGGTACAATGAGCAGTTCTTC. This sequence encodes CASTGRGYNEQFF.

The count of this clone is one. The genes are TRBV5-1 and TRBJ2-2; TRBD2 matches at 9 bases. This CDR3 contains 18 residues. The V and J ends lost 2 bases and 7 bases, in that order; junction bases with no gene match: 15. From germline, CDR1 is SGHRS and CDR2 YFSETQ. Here the CDR3 reads CASSLDFLAGLRVGELFF. CDR3 in DNA: TGCGCCAGCAGCTTAGACTTCCTAGCGGGGCTCAGGGTCGGGGAGCTGTTTTTT.

The chain recombines TRBV7-2 with TRBJ2-3; 9 positions match TRBD2. The CDR3 contains 17 residues. The germline V gene has CDR1 SGHTA and CDR2 FQGNSA. Trimming at V came to 1 base and at J to 1 base, leaving 6 bases not matched to a gene. The chain's CDR3 is CASSLGATSGGTDTQYF. CDR3 DNA sequence: TGTGCCAGCAGCTTAGGGGCGACTAGCGGAGGCACAGATACGCAGTATTTT.

CDR3 DNA: TGCAGCGTTGTCTTACAGAAAGGCTACACCTTC. Residues: CSVVLQKGYTF. The chain has TRBV29-1 and TRBJ1-2, with D hard to call. Germline-derived CDR1 and CDR2 are SQVTM and ANQGSEA. This CDR3 region has 11 residues. V gave up 4 bases and J gave up 8 bases, with 11 bases separating them.

The genes are TRBV7-9 and TRBJ2-7, with D possibly matching TRBD1 (6 bases). V was clipped by 5 bases and J by 0 bases, with 14 bases between them. Per germline, CDR1 SEHNR and CDR2 FQNEAQ (reference sequence). CDR3 length equals 15 residues. The CDR3 reads CASSPAQGFSYEQYF. The CDR3 DNA sequence: TGTGCCAGCAGCCCAGCCCAGGGGTTCTCCTACGAGCAGTACTTC.